This T cell receptor (beta chain) was observed in a study of T-cell reconstitution after alpha-beta-depleted transplantation in children. The ends lost 6 bases at V and 7 bases at J; junction bases unmatched: 24. The length of the CDR3 is 18 residues. The germline V gene encodes CDR1 DFQATT and CDR2 SNEGSKA (reference sequence). A word on this clonotype: What it binds is unknown.

Regarding the study as a whole: At day 60, the high TCRbeta diversity found in some patients originated from recipient T cells and thymic progenitors that had survived. Newly generated T cells supplied most T-cell counts and diversity one year post-transplant.

Preparation of the TCRbeta library used unique molecular identifiers. TCRdb re-called the PCR reads with MiXCR, one entry per CDR3 protein. Of a few hundred thousand distinct CDR3 sequences in the sample, roughly two fifths are singletons; the top ten hold 27%. This specimen consisted of PBMCs, obtained before TCRalphabeta/CD19-depleted stem cell transplant. The source is a girl aged 2 to 10 with aplastic anemia, due to receive a stem cell transplant. The chain uses TRBV20-1 and TRBJ2-7; 10 bases align to TRBD1. CDR3 nucleotides: TGCAGTGCCAGTAGGGGGACAGGGGTAGACAGGGGGGCCATTGAGCAGTACTTC. Its protein is CSASRGTGVDRGAIEQYF.